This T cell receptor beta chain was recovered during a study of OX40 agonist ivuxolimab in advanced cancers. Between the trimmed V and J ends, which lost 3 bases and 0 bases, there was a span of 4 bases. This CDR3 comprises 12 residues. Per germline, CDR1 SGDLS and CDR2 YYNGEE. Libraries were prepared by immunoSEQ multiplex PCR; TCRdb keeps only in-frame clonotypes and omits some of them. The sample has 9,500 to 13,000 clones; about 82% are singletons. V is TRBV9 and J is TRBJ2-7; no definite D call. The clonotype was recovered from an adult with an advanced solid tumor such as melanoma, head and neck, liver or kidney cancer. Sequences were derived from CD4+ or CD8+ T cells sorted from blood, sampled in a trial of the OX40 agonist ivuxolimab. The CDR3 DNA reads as TGTGCCAGCAGCGGACACTCCTACGAGCAGTACTTC. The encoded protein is CASSGHSYEQYF.